One and the same sample provided the 29 T cell receptor beta chains below, sequenced in a study of cytomegalovirus exposure and HLA in healthy donors (dated by TCRdb to about 2017). Library preparation used the immunoSEQ multiplex PCR assay. The multiplex PCR relied on a mix of 60 forward primers for TCR Vbeta segments and 13 reverse primers for TCR Jbeta segments. The clones in this table, taken by TCRdb from immuneACCESS, are in-frame only. Not every clone is retained; where verified, under half of the shortfall comes from an unresolved V gene, and the cause of the rest is unknown. In this sample the table shows 70,000 to 95,000 clones, 75% of which occur a single time. 2% to 2.5% of the sample comes from the top ten. The sequenced sample was PBMCs. All receptors come from a man aged 40-50 years in good health and CMV-seronegative.

This chain links TRBV5-4 with TRBJ2-7, with 7 bases identical to TRBD1. This CDR3 has 15 residues. Germline V gene data show CDR1 as SGHNT and CDR2 as YYREEE (reference sequence). Trimming removed 3 bases from V and 2 bases from J; junction bases left unmatched: 8. In DNA form, the CDR3 reads TGTGCCAGCAGCTCCTCCGGGACAGTCCCCTACGAGCAGTACTTC. It yields the protein CASSSSGTVPYEQYF.

There are a few counts of this clone. This chain connects TRBV5-1 to TRBJ1-2, with 9 bases identical to TRBD1. Germline V gene data show CDR1 as SGHRS and CDR2 as YFSETQ. The CDR3 totals 16 residues. Trimming at V came to 3 bases and at J to 6 bases, leaving 12 bases not matched to a gene. In DNA form, the CDR3 reads TGCGCCAGCAGCTCGGCAGGGACAGGGAATGTCGATGGCTACACCTTC. This translates into CASSSAGTGNVDGYTF.

This clone was counted once. The chain links TRBV30 to TRBJ2-3; D may be TRBD2 (6 bases). Germline V gives CDR1 GTSNPN, CDR2 SVGIG (reference sequence). The CDR3 length is 12 residues. The CDR3 loop reads CAWGEATDTQYF. The CDR3 nucleotides are TGTGCGTGGGGGGAGGCCACAGATACGCAGTATTTT.

The chain has TRBV6-1 and TRBJ2-7; TRBD2 agrees at 7 bases. CDR1 MNHNS and CDR2 SASEGT come from the germline V gene. The CDR3 extends over 16 amino acids. With V trimmed by 2 bases and J by 2 bases, 9 bases remained unmatched. In DNA, the CDR3 is TGTGCCAGCAGTGAAATGGGGTCTAGCGGTACCTACGAGCAGTACTTC. This encodes CASSEMGSSGTYEQYF.

The chain carries TRBV9 and TRBJ2-1, with TRBD2 matching over 12 bases. Germline V gene data show CDR1 as SGDLS and CDR2 as YYNGEE. The junction had 11 bases not matched to a gene; V was cut back by 3 bases and J by 7 bases. CDR3 length: 17 residues. The DNA of the CDR3 is TGTGCCAGCAGCGGCCCCATCACTAGCGGGAGGAGGAATGAGCAGTTCTTC. It codes for CASSGPITSGRRNEQFF.

The chain links TRBV30 to TRBJ2-2; D may be TRBD1 (5 bases). The V end lost 5 bases, the J end lost 4 bases, and 11 bases lay between the germline ends. In germline, CDR1 is GTSNPN, CDR2 SVGIG (reference sequence). This CDR3 comprises 13 residues. Here the CDR3 DNA reads TGTGCCTGGCGCTCAGGGTTCACCGGGGAGCTGTTTTTT. Amino acids: CAWRSGFTGELFF.

The rearrangement joins TRBV5-4 to TRBJ2-2; TRBD1 aligns across 7 bases. The germline V gene has CDR1 SGHNT and CDR2 YYREEE (reference sequence). The length of the CDR3 is 17 residues. Trimming took 0 bases from V and 3 from J; bases not matched to a gene: 8. In nucleotides, the CDR3 is TGTGCCAGCAGCTTGGTTCTTGGTGGACAGGACACCGGGGAGCTGTTTTTT. It specifies CASSLVLGGQDTGELFF.

The chain is built from TRBV20-1 and TRBJ1-1; D remains unclear. V lost 2 bases and J lost 3, with 4 bases in between. CDR1 and CDR2 from the germline V gene are DFQATT and SNEGSKA (reference sequence). The CDR3 is 11 amino acids. In DNA, the CDR3 is TGCAGTGCTAGATCGTACACTGAAGCTTTCTTT. Residues: CSARSYTEAFF.

The chain links TRBV5-1 to TRBJ1-1; D gene uncertain. V was cut by 3 bases and J by 0 bases, with 9 bases left in between. Germline V gene data show CDR1 as SGHRS and CDR2 as YFSETQ. This CDR3 has 14 residues. CDR3 sequence: CASSSVSVNTEAFF. Written as DNA, the CDR3 is TGCGCCAGCAGCTCTGTTTCGGTGAACACTGAAGCTTTCTTT.

The V call is TRBV14, the J call TRBJ2-1; D possibly corresponds to TRBD1 (7 bases). Trimming stripped 3 bases from V and 9 bases from J, with 24 bases between. Germline CDR1 and CDR2: SGHDN and FVKESK. The CDR3 covers 17 residues. The CDR3 spells CASSQGAGGRFYGEQFF. In DNA, the CDR3 is TGTGCCAGCAGCCAGGGGGCAGGGGGGAGGTTCTATGGTGAGCAGTTCTTC.

V gene TRBV30 combines with J gene TRBJ2-3; 7 bases agree with TRBD2. Trimming cost V 1 base and J 6 bases; bases outside gene matches: 13. The CDR3 spans 16 residues. CDR1 is GTSNPN and CDR2 is SVGIG in the germline V gene (reference sequence). CDR3 coding DNA: TGTGCCTGGAGTGAATCGGGCGGGAGCTGGGTGGATACGCAGTATTTT. This codes for CAWSESGGSWVDTQYF.

This chain links TRBV25-1 with TRBJ2-3; a weak D match, TRBD1 (6 bases). V lost 4 bases and J lost 0, with 8 bases in between. The germline V gene encodes CDR1 MGHDK and CDR2 SYGVNS. This CDR3 region has 14 residues. CDR3 residues: CASSVQGSTDTQYF. CDR3 DNA sequence: TGTGCCAGCAGTGTACAGGGTAGCACAGATACGCAGTATTTT.

The rearrangement joins TRBV6-1 to TRBJ2-5, with TRBD1 matching over 7 bases. V lost 6 bases, J lost 4 bases, and 5 bases stayed unmatched. Germline CDR1 reads MNHNS; CDR2 reads SASEGT. This CDR3 spans 13 amino acids. CDR3 region: CASRGTGVETQYF. As DNA, the CDR3 is TGTGCCAGCAGGGGCACAGGGGTAGAGACCCAGTACTTC.

V gene TRBV9 combines with J gene TRBJ1-1; 10 nucleotides agree with TRBD1. The J segment lost 5 bases and the V segment lost 3 bases, leaving 7 bases of the junction unmatched. The CDR3 consists of 15 residues. Germline V lookup: CDR1 SGDLS, CDR2 YYNGEE. The CDR3 DNA reads TGTGCCAGCAGCGGACGGGACAGGGGTTGGACTGAAGCTTTCTTT. As protein: CASSGRDRGWTEAFF.

This clone appeared a single time. V usage is TRBV28 and J usage is TRBJ2-4; TRBD1 aligns across 9 bases. The junction had 9 bases not matched to a gene; V was cut back by 5 bases and J by 7 bases. The CDR3 runs to 15 residues. From germline, CDR1 is MDHEN and CDR2 SYDVKM. The CDR3 loop is CASSPGQGGRNIQYF. The CDR3 coding sequence is TGTGCCAGCAGTCCGGGACAGGGAGGTAGGAACATTCAGTACTTC.

The V and J genes are TRBV6-1 and TRBJ2-7, with 8 bases matching TRBD2. The ends lost 8 bases at V and 2 bases at J; junction bases unmatched: 11. This CDR3 comprises 15 residues. Germline loops: CDR1 MNHNS, CDR2 SASEGT. The CDR3 DNA reads TGTGCCAGCGGGGACCGGCTAGCGGGTACCTACGAGCAGTACTTC. It yields the protein CASGDRLAGTYEQYF.

The chain is built from TRBV4-1 and TRBJ2-5; D remains ambiguous. The length of the CDR3 is 16 residues. The germline CDR1 and CDR2 sequences are MGHRA and YSYEKL. The V end lost 1 base, the J end lost 4 bases, and 16 bases lay between the germline ends. The CDR3 DNA sequence: TGCGCCAGCAGCCAAGGCCCTTTTTTTTGGGCAGAGACCCAGTACTTC. It is translated as CASSQGPFFWAETQYF.

This clone was observed a few times. The DNA of the CDR3 is TGTGCCAGCAGTTACCAGGGTGGGACATATGGCTACACCTTC. It specifies CASSYQGGTYGYTF. V is TRBV6-6 and J is TRBJ1-2, with a tentative D call TRBD1 (6 bases). Germline V gene sequence: CDR1 MNHNY, CDR2 SVGAGI (reference sequence). The V end was cut by 2 bases, the J end by 5 bases, with 12 bases between. This CDR3 has 14 residues.

With respect to this clone: An end of the junction does not agree with germline; a read error may underlie this. The chain couples TRBV20-1 to TRBJ2-5, with D perhaps being TRBD1 or TRBD2 (5 bases each). Germline V gene lookup returns CDR1 DFQATT and CDR2 SNEGSKA (reference sequence). This CDR3 has 11 residues. CDR3 sequence: CSARGALVDHF. CDR3 nucleotide sequence: TGCAGTGCTCGAGGGGCCCTCGTAGACCACTTC.

The chain couples TRBV7-8 to TRBJ2-1, with 11 bases that match TRBD2. The CDR3 length is 16 residues. The junction had 10 bases not matched to a gene; V was cut back by 4 bases and J by 8 bases. From germline, CDR1 is SGHVS and CDR2 FQNEAQ. The CDR3 here is CASSSRTTSGVYEQFF. CDR3 nucleotide sequence: TGTGCCAGCAGCTCACGGACGACTAGCGGGGTCTATGAGCAGTTCTTC.

The V call is TRBV29-1, the J call TRBJ1-1; tentative D call: TRBD1 (6 bases). The CDR3 runs 14 residues. V lost 6 bases and J lost 1, with 15 bases in between. CDR1 SQVTM and CDR2 ANQGSEA come from the germline V gene. CDR3 sequence reads: CSVANRATNTEAFF. For the CDR3, the DNA is TGCAGCGTAGCTAACAGGGCAACGAACACTGAAGCTTTCTTT.

This clone was recorded only once. The CDR3 protein is CASSFGAGNNYGYTF. The CDR3 DNA reads as TGTGCCAGCAGTTTTGGGGCAGGGAATAACTATGGCTACACCTTC. J is TRBJ1-2 and V is TRBV28; a weak D match, TRBD1 (5 bases). This CDR3 comprises 15 residues. Germline V gene lookup returns CDR1 MDHEN and CDR2 SYDVKM. The V end was cut by 3 bases, the J end by 1 base, with 12 bases between.

This chain connects TRBV9 to TRBJ2-1, with 9 bases identical to TRBD1. V lost 3 bases and J lost 8; bases outside the gene matches: 9. The CDR3 covers 15 residues. CDR1 and CDR2 from the germline V gene are SGDLS and YYNGEE. This CDR3 is CASSDRDRVVDEQFF. The CDR3 region has the DNA TGTGCCAGCAGCGACCGGGACAGGGTGGTGGATGAGCAGTTCTTC.

The chain has TRBV5-1 and TRBJ2-7; 7 nucleotides match TRBD2. The germline V gene encodes CDR1 SGHRS and CDR2 YFSETQ. The V gene end was trimmed by 4 bases and the J gene end by 3 bases; junction bases not matched to a gene: 10. CDR3 size: 15 residues. CDR3 nucleotides: TGCGCCAGCAGCCTGTCGGGAGGAGGCAACTACGAGCAGTACTTC. Its translation: CASSLSGGGNYEQYF. The full variable domain, in which reference TRBV5-1 and TRBJ2-7 provide the parts outside the CDR3, is KAGVTQTPRYLIKTRGQQVTLSCSPISGHRSVSWYQQTPGQGLQFLFEYFSETQRNKGNFPGRFSGRQFSNSRSEMNVSTLELGDSALYLCASSLSGGGNYEQYFGPGTRLTVT.

The CDR3 spells CASSPTAAGGSYEQYF. The CDR3 DNA reads TGTGCCAGCAGCCCTACAGCGGCAGGGGGCTCCTACGAGCAGTACTTC. The chain carries TRBV11-2 and TRBJ2-7, with TRBD1 matching over 7 bases. This CDR3 contains 16 residues. CDR1 and CDR2 (germline): SGHAT, FQNNGV. The V gene end was trimmed by 5 bases and the J gene end by 0 bases; junction bases not matched to a gene: 10.

This chain joins TRBV15 and TRBJ1-5, with TRBD1 identical over 9 bases. Unmatched junction bases numbered 7, after V lost 6 bases and J lost 1 base. The CDR3 runs 16 residues. Germline assignment: CDR1 LNHNV and CDR2 YYDKDF (reference sequence). The CDR3: CATRALDRGSNQPQHF. The CDR3 DNA reads as TGTGCCACCAGAGCCCTGGACAGGGGAAGCAATCAGCCCCAGCATTTT. The whole variable domain, filled in from reference TRBV15 and TRBJ1-5, reads DAMVIQNPRYQVTQFGKPVTLSCSQTLNHNVMYWYQQKSSQAPKLLFHYYDKDFNNEADTPDNFQSRRPNTSFCFLDIRSPGLGDTAMYLCATRALDRGSNQPQHFGDGTRLSIL.

This chain links TRBV29-1 with TRBJ1-1, with D unresolved. CDR3 size: 14 residues. Germline lookup yields CDR1 SQVTM and CDR2 ANQGSEA. Trimming stripped 7 bases from V and 4 bases from J, with 19 bases between. CDR3 in DNA: TGCAGCGCGAGCCGGGAAGGACGTCTCACTGAAGCTTTCTTT. Protein: CSASREGRLTEAFF.

This clone has just a few counts. V gene TRBV5-6 combines with J gene TRBJ2-7; 8 bases match TRBD1. The trim removed 8 bases at V and 4 bases at J, leaving 2 bases unmatched. Germline values: CDR1 SGHDT, CDR2 YYEEEE. The CDR3 sequence is 11 residues long. The DNA of the CDR3 is TGTGCCAGTGACAGGGGATACGAGCAGTACTTC. Its protein is CASDRGYEQYF.

The J gene is TRBJ2-3, the V gene TRBV6-5, with 8 bases matching TRBD2. This CDR3 has 15 residues. The V and J ends lost 2 bases and 2 bases, in that order; junction bases with no gene match: 3. CDR1 is MNHEY and CDR2 is SVGAGI in the germline V gene. CDR3 loop: CASSYVRGATDTQYF. The DNA for the CDR3 is TGTGCCAGCAGTTACGTGCGGGGGGCCACAGATACGCAGTATTTT.